This T cell receptor (beta chain) emerged from a study of T cell responses to AZD1222 COVID-19 vaccine. The CDR3 spans 15 residues. V shed 5 bases and J shed 4 bases, with 17 bases lying between them. Germline V lookup: CDR1 SGHTA, CDR2 FQGNSA. Clones were read by immunoSEQ multiplex PCR, and TCRdb kept only the in-frame ones, dropping some. The sample shows approximately 79,000 clones, 83% of them seen only once. The sequences come from peripheral blood, collected 28 days after the second AZD1222 dose. The chain combines TRBV7-2 with TRBJ1-2; D ambiguous. This TCR was sampled from an adult who received the AZD1222 COVID-19 vaccine. The CDR3 DNA is TGTGCCAGCAGCCAGACGACACGCGCGGCCTATGGCTACACCTTC. The encoded protein is CASSQTTRAAYGYTF.